The 6 T cell receptor beta chains given below trace back to one sample, sequenced in a study of read filtering for tumor transcriptome and immune sequencing. The library was built from 400 ng RNA with molecular barcoded adaptors for alpha/delta and beta/gamma chains. One entry per CDR3 protein results from TCRdb running MiXCR on the reads. The top ten hold 27% of the sample, which has approximately 40,000 distinct CDR3 sequences, around 13% seen once. Sequenced: a population of CD138-negative cells sorted from bone marrow. The receptor source for this set is a donor over 35 with multiple myeloma.

This clonotype was seen repeatedly, ten times or more. The V call is TRBV27, the J call TRBJ1-1, with D tentatively TRBD1 (6 bases). Trimming stripped 6 bases from V and 2 bases from J, with 22 bases between. The CDR3 spans 17 residues. Germline loops: CDR1 MNHEY, CDR2 SMNVEV (reference sequence). In DNA, the CDR3 is TGTGCCAGCAGCCTAACAGGGTGGGTAACCCCAAACACTGAAGCTTTCTTT. This codes for CASSLTGWVTPNTEAFF.

On this clonotype itself: This clone may be a read error of a much larger clone one base away. The J gene is TRBJ2-2, the V gene TRBV7-9; 10 positions agree with TRBD2. Per germline, CDR1 SEHNR and CDR2 FQNEAQ (reference sequence). The length of the CDR3 is 15 residues. CDR3 residues: CASSLLAGYTGELSF. The CDR3 nucleotides read TGTGCCAGCAGCCTACTAGCGGGGTACACCGGGGAGCTGTCTTTT.

This clonotype was found many times. This rearrangement joins TRBV5-1 to TRBJ2-7; D is uncertain. Looked up from germline, CDR1 is SGHRS and CDR2 is YFSETQ. The CDR3 consists of 13 residues. V was pared by 2 bases and J by 1 base, with 7 bases between. This chain's CDR3 is CASSFGDSYEQYF. CDR3 nucleotides: TGCGCCAGCAGCTTCGGTGATTCCTACGAGCAGTACTTC.

This clonotype appeared many times. The rearrangement links TRBV28 to TRBJ2-2; tentative D call: TRBD2 (5 bases). In germline, CDR1 is MDHEN, CDR2 SYDVKM. V was shortened by 2 bases and J by 0 bases, with 19 bases between the two germline ends. The length of the CDR3 is 19 residues. In nucleotides, the CDR3 is TGTGCCAGCAGTTTAGCTCCTGGGCTAGCAATCGCGAACACCGGGGAGCTGTTTTTT. This sequence encodes CASSLAPGLAIANTGELFF.

The gene calls are TRBV7-8 and TRBJ2-1; 10 bases line up with TRBD2. The CDR3 contains 14 residues. V was pared by 5 bases and J by 9 bases, with 7 bases of the junction left unmatched. Germline loops: CDR1 SGHVS, CDR2 FQNEAQ. The CDR3 sequence: CASSPRGLATEQFF. The CDR3 DNA follows: TGTGCCAGCAGCCCGAGGGGACTAGCGACTGAGCAGTTCTTC.

This clonotype was picked up many times. The rearrangement uses TRBV5-1 and TRBJ2-2; no clear D gene. Trimming left V 5 bases short and J 8 bases short, with 4 bases between. There are 10 residues in the CDR3. Germline lookup yields CDR1 SGHRS and CDR2 YFSETQ. Here the CDR3 reads CASRGGELFF. The CDR3 DNA is TGCGCCAGCAGAGGAGGGGAGCTGTTTTTT.